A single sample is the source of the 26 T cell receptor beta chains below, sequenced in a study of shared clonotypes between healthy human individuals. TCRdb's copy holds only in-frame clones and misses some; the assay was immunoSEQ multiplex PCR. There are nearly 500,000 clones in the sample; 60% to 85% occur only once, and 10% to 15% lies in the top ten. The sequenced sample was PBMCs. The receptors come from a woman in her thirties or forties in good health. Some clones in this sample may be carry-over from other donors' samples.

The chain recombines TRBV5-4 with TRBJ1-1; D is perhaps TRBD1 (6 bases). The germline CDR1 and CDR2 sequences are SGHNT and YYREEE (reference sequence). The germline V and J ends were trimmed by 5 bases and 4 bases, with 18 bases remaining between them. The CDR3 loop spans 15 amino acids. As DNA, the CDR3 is TGTGCCAGCAGGGGCCGATCAGGGGTGGCCACTGAAGCTTTCTTT. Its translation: CASRGRSGVATEAFF.

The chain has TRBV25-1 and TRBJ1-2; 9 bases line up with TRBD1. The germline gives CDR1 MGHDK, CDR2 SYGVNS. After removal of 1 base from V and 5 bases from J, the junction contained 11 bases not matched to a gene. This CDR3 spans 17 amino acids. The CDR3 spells CASSEFGTGPSRYGYTF. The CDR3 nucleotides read TGTGCCAGCAGTGAATTTGGGACAGGGCCCTCGCGTTATGGCTACACCTTC.

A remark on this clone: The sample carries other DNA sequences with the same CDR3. CDR3 protein: CASSLGSSYNEQFF. CDR3 in DNA: TGTGCCAGCAGCTTAGGGAGTTCCTACAATGAGCAGTTCTTC. The chain employs TRBV11-3 and TRBJ2-1; no clear D. The CDR3 length is 14 residues. The V gene lost 1 base and the J gene lost 1 base, with 5 bases spanning the gap. The germline CDR1 and CDR2 sequences are SGHNT and YENEEA.

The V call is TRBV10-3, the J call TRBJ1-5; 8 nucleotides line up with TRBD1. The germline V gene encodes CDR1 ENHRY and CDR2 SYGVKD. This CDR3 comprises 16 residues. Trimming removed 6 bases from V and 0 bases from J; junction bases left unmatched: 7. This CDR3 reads CAISGTGRGSNQPQHF. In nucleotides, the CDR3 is TGTGCCATCAGCGGGACAGGCCGCGGTAGCAATCAGCCCCAGCATTTT.

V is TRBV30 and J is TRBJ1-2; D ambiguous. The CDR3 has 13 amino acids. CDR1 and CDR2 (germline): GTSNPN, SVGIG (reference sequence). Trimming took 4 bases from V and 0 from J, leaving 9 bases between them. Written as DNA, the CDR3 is TGTGCCTGGAAGGCTTCCCCTAACTATGGCTACACCTTC. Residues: CAWKASPNYGYTF. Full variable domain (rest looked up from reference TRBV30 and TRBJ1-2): SQTIHQWPATLVQPVGSPLSLECTVEGTSNPNLYWYRQAAGRGLQLLFYSVGIGQISSEVPQNLSASRPQDRQFILSSKKLLLSDSGFYLCAWKASPNYGYTFGSGTRLTVV.

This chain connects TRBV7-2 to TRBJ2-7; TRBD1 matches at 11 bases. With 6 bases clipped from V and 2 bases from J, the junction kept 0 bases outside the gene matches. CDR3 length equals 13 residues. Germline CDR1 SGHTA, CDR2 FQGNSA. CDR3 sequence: CASRGQGAYEQYF. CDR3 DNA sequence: TGTGCCAGCAGGGGACAGGGGGCCTACGAGCAGTACTTC.

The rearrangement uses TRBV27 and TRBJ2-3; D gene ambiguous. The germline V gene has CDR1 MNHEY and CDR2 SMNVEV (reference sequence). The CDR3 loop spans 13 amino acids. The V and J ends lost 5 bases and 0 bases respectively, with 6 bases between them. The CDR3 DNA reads TGTGCCAGCAGTCCTTATAGCACAGATACGCAGTATTTT. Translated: CASSPYSTDTQYF.

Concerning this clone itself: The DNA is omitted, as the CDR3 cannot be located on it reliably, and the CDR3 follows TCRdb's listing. CDR3: CAWSVAPGTPSF. The chain couples TRBV30 to TRBJ1-4; TRBD1 reflects the table's D call only, with no check against the DNA. The CDR3 spans 12 residues, counting both ends. The germline CDR1 and CDR2 sequences are GTSNPN and SVGIG (reference sequence).

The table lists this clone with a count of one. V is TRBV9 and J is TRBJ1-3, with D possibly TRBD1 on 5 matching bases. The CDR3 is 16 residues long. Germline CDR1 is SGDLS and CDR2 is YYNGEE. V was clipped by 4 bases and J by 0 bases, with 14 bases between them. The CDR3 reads CASSPGTSSSGNTIYF. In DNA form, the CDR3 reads TGTGCCAGCAGCCCAGGGACGTCCAGCTCTGGAAACACCATATATTTT.

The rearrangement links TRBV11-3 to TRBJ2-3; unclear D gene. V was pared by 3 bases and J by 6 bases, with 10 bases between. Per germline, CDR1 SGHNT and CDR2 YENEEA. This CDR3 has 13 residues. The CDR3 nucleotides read TGTGCCAGCAGCTTTGCTATCTCCGATACGCAGTATTTT. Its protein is CASSFAISDTQYF.

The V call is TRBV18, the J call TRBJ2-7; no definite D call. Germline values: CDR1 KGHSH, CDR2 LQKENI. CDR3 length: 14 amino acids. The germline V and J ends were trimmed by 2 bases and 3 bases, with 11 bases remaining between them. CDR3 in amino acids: CASSPWASSYEQYF. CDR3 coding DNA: TGTGCCAGCTCACCATGGGCTTCCAGCTACGAGCAGTACTTC.

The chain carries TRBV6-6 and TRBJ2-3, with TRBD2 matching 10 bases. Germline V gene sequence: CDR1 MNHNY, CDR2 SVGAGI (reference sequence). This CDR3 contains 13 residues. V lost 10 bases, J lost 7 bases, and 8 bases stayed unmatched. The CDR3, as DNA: TGTGCCATCTCTAGCGGGAGTACGTATACGCAGTATTTT. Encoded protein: CAISSGSTYTQYF.

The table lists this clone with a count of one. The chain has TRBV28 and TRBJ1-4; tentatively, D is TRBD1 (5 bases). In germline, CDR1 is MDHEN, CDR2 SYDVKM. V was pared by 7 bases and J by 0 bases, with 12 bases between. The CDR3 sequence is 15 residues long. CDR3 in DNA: TGTGCCAGCACTGTGTGGGGGGCAACTAATGAAAAACTGTTTTTT. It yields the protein CASTVWGATNEKLFF.

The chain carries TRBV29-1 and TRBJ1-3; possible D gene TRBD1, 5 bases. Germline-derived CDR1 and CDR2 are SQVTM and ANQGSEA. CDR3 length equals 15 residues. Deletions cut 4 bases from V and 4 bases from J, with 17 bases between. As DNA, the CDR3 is TGCAGCGTTGCGAGCGGGGCAGGAGGGGGAAACACCATATATTTT. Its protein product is CSVASGAGGGNTIYF.

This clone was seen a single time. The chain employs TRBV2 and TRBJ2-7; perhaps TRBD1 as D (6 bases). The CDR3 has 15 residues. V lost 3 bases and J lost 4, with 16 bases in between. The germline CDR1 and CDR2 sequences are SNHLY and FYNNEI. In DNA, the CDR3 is TGTGCCAGCAGTGAGACCGGGGCAGGGGAGTACGAGCAGTACTTC. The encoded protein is CASSETGAGEYEQYF.

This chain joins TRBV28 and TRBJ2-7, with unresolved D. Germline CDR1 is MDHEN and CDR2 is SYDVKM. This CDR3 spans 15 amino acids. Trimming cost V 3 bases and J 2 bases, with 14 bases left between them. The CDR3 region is CASSLRSALPYEQYF. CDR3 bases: TGTGCCAGCAGTTTGCGTTCCGCTCTACCCTACGAGCAGTACTTC.

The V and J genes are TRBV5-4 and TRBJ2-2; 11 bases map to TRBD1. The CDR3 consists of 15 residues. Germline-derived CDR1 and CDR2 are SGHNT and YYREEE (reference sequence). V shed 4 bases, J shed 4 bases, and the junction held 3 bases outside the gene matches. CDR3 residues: CASSRTGGGTGELFF. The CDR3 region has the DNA TGTGCCAGCAGCAGGACAGGGGGCGGCACCGGGGAGCTGTTTTTT.

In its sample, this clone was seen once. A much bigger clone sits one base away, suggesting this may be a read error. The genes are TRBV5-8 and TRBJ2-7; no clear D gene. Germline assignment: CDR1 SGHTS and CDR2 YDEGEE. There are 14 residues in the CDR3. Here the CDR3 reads CASSLAGRFYEQCF. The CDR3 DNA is TGTGCCAGCAGCTTGGCCGGACGGTTCTACGAGCAGTGCTTC.

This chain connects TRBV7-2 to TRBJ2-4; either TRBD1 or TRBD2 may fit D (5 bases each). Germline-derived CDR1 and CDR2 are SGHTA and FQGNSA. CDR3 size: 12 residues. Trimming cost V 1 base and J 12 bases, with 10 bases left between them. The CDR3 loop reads CASSLGGSNQYF. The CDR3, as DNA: TGTGCCAGCAGCTTAGGGGGGAGTAATCAGTACTTC.

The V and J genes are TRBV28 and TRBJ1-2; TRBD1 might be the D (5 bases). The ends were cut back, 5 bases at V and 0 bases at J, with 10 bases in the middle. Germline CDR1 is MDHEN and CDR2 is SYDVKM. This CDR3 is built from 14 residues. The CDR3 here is CASSPGGTNYGYTF. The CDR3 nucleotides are TGTGCCAGCAGTCCCGGGGGAACTAACTATGGCTACACCTTC.

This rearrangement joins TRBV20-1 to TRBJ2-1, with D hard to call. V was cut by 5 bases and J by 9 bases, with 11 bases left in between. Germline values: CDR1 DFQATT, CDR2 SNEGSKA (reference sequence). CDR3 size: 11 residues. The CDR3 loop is CSAPVPGEQFF. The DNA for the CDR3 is TGCAGTGCTCCCGTCCCGGGTGAGCAGTTCTTC.

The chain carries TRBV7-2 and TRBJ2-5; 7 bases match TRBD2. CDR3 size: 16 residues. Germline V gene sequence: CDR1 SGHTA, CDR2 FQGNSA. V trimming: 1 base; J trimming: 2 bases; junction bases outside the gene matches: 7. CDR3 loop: CASSLGSSGEQETQYF. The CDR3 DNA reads TGTGCCAGCAGCTTAGGGTCTAGCGGAGAACAAGAGACCCAGTACTTC.

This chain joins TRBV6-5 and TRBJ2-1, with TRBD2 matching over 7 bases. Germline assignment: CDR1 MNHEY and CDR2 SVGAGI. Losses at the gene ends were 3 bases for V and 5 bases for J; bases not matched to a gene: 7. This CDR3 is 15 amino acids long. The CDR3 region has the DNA TGTGCCAGCAGTTATAAGGGAGGGGCAGACAATGAGCAGTTCTTC. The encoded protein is CASSYKGGADNEQFF.

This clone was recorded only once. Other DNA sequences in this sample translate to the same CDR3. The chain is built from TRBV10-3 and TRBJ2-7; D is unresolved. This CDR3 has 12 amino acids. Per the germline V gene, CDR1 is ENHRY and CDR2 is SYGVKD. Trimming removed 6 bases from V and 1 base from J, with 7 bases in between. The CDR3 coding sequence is TGTGCCATCAGCGGAAATTCCTACGAGCAGTACTTC. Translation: CAISGNSYEQYF.

For the CDR3, the DNA is TGTGCCAGTAGTCGACAGGGGGCGAACACCGGGGAGCTGTTTTTT. Its translation is CASSRQGANTGELFF. This rearrangement joins TRBV19 to TRBJ2-2; 9 nucleotides line up with TRBD1. V lost 5 bases to trimming and J lost 0 bases; unmatched junction nucleotides: 1. Germline V gene sequence: CDR1 LNHDA, CDR2 SQIVND (reference sequence). The CDR3 has 15 amino acids.

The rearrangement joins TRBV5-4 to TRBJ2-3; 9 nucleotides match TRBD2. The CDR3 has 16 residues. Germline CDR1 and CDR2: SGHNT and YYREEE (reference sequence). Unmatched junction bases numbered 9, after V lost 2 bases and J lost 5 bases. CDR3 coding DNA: TGTGCCAGCAGCTTTCTGGCGGGAGGGCCCGGAGATACGCAGTATTTT. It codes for CASSFLAGGPGDTQYF.